The 6 T cell receptor beta chains below all came from one sample that was sequenced in a study of OX40 agonist ivuxolimab in advanced cancers. The method was immunoSEQ multiplex PCR; TCRdb's version includes in-frame clones alone and lacks a portion of them. The data hold more than 55,000 clones, with around 87% observed a single time. The sample consisted of CD4+ or CD8+ T cells sorted from blood, taken in a trial of the OX40 agonist ivuxolimab. These receptors were taken from an adult with an advanced solid tumor such as melanoma, head and neck, liver or kidney cancer.

The gene calls are TRBV5-1 and TRBJ2-7; possibly TRBD2 for D (6 bases). Germline V gene sequence: CDR1 SGHRS, CDR2 YFSETQ. This CDR3 is 18 amino acids long. V lost 4 bases to trimming and J lost 0 bases, with 23 bases between them. CDR3 in amino acids: CASSPQEGPMQSSYEQYF. For the CDR3, the DNA is TGCGCCAGCAGCCCTCAGGAGGGCCCCATGCAAAGCTCCTACGAGCAGTACTTC.

The V call is TRBV27, the J call TRBJ2-7, with 7 bases lining up with TRBD2. CDR1 and CDR2 from the germline V gene are MNHEY and SMNVEV (reference sequence). The V and J ends lost 5 bases and 0 bases, in that order; junction bases with no gene match: 10. This CDR3 spans 16 amino acids. The DNA of the CDR3 is TGTGCCAGCAGTGCTCCCTCTAGCGGCAGCTCCTACGAGCAGTACTTC. Translated: CASSAPSSGSSYEQYF.

This chain links TRBV9 with TRBJ1-2; weak D call: TRBD1 (5 bases). The V and J ends lost 4 bases and 8 bases respectively, with 24 bases between them. The CDR3 has 16 residues. Germline CDR1 is SGDLS and CDR2 is YYNGEE. The DNA for the CDR3 is TGTGCCAGCAGCCCAGAGGTTGCAGGGACCTTATACGGCTACACCTTC. It is translated as CASSPEVAGTLYGYTF.

The chain employs TRBV9 and TRBJ2-1; no clear D. The CDR3 is 16 amino acids. The germline V gene encodes CDR1 SGDLS and CDR2 YYNGEE. Trimming removed 0 bases at V and 4 bases at J, with 14 bases between. Here the CDR3 DNA reads TGTGCCAGCAGCGTAGTAGGCAGGAGCATATACAATGAGCAGTTCTTC. Translated, it gives CASSVVGRSIYNEQFF. Full variable domain (rest looked up from reference TRBV9 and TRBJ2-1): DSGVTQTPKHLITATGQRVTLRCSPRSGDLSVYWYQQSLDQGLQFLIQYYNGEERAKGNILERFSAQQFPDLHSELNLSSLELGDSALYFCASSVVGRSIYNEQFFGPGTRLTVL.

This clone came up many times. The chain employs TRBV7-3 and TRBJ1-6, with D tentatively TRBD1 (5 bases). V lost 2 bases and J lost 0, with 17 bases in between. In germline, CDR1 is SGHTA, CDR2 FQGTGA. CDR3 length: 19 residues. CDR3 DNA sequence: TGTGCCAGCAGCTTAGGGGCTTCGGCGTCGAGCTCCTATAATTCACCCCTCCACTTT. It yields the protein CASSLGASASSSYNSPLHF.

The genes are TRBV4-1 and TRBJ2-7; weak D call: TRBD1 (5 bases). Per the germline V gene, CDR1 is MGHRA and CDR2 is YSYEKL. V shed 2 bases and J shed 3 bases, with 11 bases lying between them. The CDR3 is made up of 14 amino acids. In DNA, the CDR3 is TGCGCCAGCAGCCAAACCGCTCAGGGCTACGAGCAGTACTTC. Protein: CASSQTAQGYEQYF.